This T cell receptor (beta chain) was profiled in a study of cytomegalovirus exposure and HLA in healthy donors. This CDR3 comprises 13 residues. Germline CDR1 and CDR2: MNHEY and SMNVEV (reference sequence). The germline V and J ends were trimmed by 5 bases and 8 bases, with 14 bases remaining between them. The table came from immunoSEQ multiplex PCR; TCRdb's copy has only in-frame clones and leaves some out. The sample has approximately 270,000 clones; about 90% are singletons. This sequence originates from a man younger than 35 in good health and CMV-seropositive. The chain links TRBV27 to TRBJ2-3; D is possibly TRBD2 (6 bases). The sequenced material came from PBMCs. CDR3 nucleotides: TGTGCCAGCAGTGCAGGGACCGGGGGTACGCAGTATTTT. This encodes CASSAGTGGTQYF.